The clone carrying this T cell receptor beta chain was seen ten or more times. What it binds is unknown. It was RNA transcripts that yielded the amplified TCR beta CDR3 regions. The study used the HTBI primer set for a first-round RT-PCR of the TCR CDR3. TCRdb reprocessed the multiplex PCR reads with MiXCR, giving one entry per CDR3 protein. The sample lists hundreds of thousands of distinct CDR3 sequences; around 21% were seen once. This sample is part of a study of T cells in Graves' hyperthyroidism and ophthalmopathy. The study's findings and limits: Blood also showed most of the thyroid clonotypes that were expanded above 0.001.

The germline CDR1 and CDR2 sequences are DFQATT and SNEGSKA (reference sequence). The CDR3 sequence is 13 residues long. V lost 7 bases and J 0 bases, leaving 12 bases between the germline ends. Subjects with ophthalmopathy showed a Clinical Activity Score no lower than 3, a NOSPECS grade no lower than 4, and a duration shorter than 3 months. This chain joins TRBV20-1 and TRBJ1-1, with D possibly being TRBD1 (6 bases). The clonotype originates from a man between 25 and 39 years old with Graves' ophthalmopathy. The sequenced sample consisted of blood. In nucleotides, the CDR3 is TGCAGTGGTAGCAGGGACATGAACACTGAAGCTTTCTTT. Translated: CSGSRDMNTEAFF.